These 2 T cell receptor beta chains share one sample of origin, sequenced in a study of blood T cell repertoires in COVID-19. TCRdb keeps only in-frame clones here, not all; method: immunoSEQ multiplex PCR. The table includes around 310,000 clones, 89% detected once. The sequencing input was PBMCs or T cells enriched from blood (not recorded which). These receptors all stem from a woman between 40 and 50 years old who had recovered from COVID-19.

V usage is TRBV5-1 and J usage is TRBJ1-2; 10 nucleotides align to TRBD1. The CDR3 is made up of 14 amino acids. Per the germline V gene, CDR1 is SGHRS and CDR2 is YFSETQ. Unmatched junction bases numbered 2, after V lost 2 bases and J lost 4 bases. The CDR3 is CASSFRDRGYGYTF. For the CDR3, the DNA is TGCGCCAGCAGCTTCCGGGACAGGGGCTATGGCTACACCTTC. The full variable domain, with the rest looked up from reference TRBV5-1 and TRBJ1-2, is KAGVTQTPRYLIKTRGQQVTLSCSPISGHRSVSWYQQTPGQGLQFLFEYFSETQRNKGNFPGRFSGRQFSNSRSEMNVSTLELGDSALYLCASSFRDRGYGYTFGSGTRLTVV.

The V gene is TRBV4-2, the J gene TRBJ2-3; 7 bases align to TRBD1. V shed 5 bases, J shed 4 bases, and the junction held 3 bases outside the gene matches. Looked up from germline, CDR1 is LGHNA and CDR2 is YNFKEQ. CDR3 length: 13 amino acids. Here the CDR3 reads CASSATGADTQYF. The CDR3 DNA sequence: TGTGCCAGCAGCGCAACAGGGGCAGATACGCAGTATTTT.